This TCR beta chain was recorded in a study of chemoradiotherapy in HPV16-positive cancers. This clone has just one count. The ends were cut back, 0 bases at V and 3 bases at J, with 5 bases in the middle. CDR1 is LNHNV and CDR2 is YYDKDF in the germline V gene (reference sequence). The CDR3 length is 14 residues. Profiling relied on immunoSEQ multiplex PCR, and the TCRdb table lists in-frame clones only, not all of them. The sample holds 30,000 to 35,000 clones, around four fifths seen once. Here the sequenced sample was blood, taken from a patient who underwent chemoradiotherapy. The clonotype comes from a human donor with HPV-associated anogenital cancer. V gene TRBV15 combines with J gene TRBJ1-4; D remains ambiguous. As DNA, the CDR3 is TGTGCCACCAGCAGAGATCTCTCTAATGAAAAACTGTTTTTT. This sequence encodes CATSRDLSNEKLFF. Combining the CDR3 with reference TRBV15 and TRBJ1-4 gives the whole variable domain DAMVIQNPRYQVTQFGKPVTLSCSQTLNHNVMYWYQQKSSQAPKLLFHYYDKDFNNEADTPDNFQSRRPNTSFCFLDIRSPGLGDTAMYLCATSRDLSNEKLFFGSGTQLSVL.